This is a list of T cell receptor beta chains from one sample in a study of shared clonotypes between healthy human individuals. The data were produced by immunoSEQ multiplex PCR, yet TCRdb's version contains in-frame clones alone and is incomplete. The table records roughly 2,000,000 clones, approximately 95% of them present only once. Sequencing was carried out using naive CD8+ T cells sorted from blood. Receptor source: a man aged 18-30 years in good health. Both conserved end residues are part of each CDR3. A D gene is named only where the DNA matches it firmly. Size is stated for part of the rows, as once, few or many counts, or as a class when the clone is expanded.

TGCAGCGCCCCGGAAGACAGGGACCATGGCTACACCTTC	CSAPEDRDHGYTF	TRBD1	-	TRBV29-1	TRBJ1-2
TGTGCCAGCAGTGGGCCGACTAGCCGGACCTCCTACGAGCAGTACTTC	CASSGPTSRTSYEQYF	TRBD2	-	TRBV27	TRBJ2-7
TGTGCCAGCAGCAAAGGCAGGGCCGGGAGGGATAATGAAAAACTGTTTTTT	CASSKGRAGRDNEKLFF	-	-	TRBV21-1	TRBJ1-4
TGCAGCGTTGGAGGTAATGAGCAGTTCTTC	CSVGGNEQFF	-	-	TRBV29-1	TRBJ2-1
TGTGCCAGCAGCTTGGAACAGATCTACGAGCAGTACTTC	CASSLEQIYEQYF	-	-	TRBV5-6	TRBJ2-7
TGCGCCAGCAGCCAATATTGGGGCCACACTGAAGCTTTCTTT	CASSQYWGHTEAFF	-	-	TRBV4-3	TRBJ1-1
TGTGCCAGCAGCTTGGGGGTCCCGCTGAACACTGAAGCTTTCTTT	CASSLGVPLNTEAFF	-	-	TRBV5-5	TRBJ1-1
TGTGCCAGCAGCCCAATAAACCCCCGGACAGGGAGTCACGAGCAGTACTTC	CASSPINPRTGSHEQYF	TRBD1	-	TRBV7-2	TRBJ2-7
TGTGCCAGCAGCCCCCACCCCGCCGACTATAATTCACCCCTCCACTTT	CASSPHPADYNSPLHF	-	-	TRBV7-9	TRBJ1-6
TGTGCCAGCAGCGCCAGTGGGGACAACACAGATACGCAGTATTTT	CASSASGDNTDTQYF	-	-	TRBV5-4	TRBJ2-3
TGCGCCGTCTCGGGGGCCGGGAACACTGAAGCTTTCTTT	CAVSGAGNTEAFF	-	-	TRBV10-1	TRBJ1-1
TGTGCCATCAGTGAGCCGGACACAAAAGGGGGAGAGACCCAGTACTTC	CAISEPDTKGGETQYF	-	-	TRBV10-3	TRBJ2-5
TGTGCCAGCAGCTTAGAGGCGGGAGGGCCCGATGAGCAGTTCTTC	CASSLEAGGPDEQFF	TRBD2	-	TRBV7-9	TRBJ2-1
TGTGCCAGCAGCCCCGGGACTAGCGGGAGTTTTAAAAGGGAGACCCAGTACTTC	CASSPGTSGSFKRETQYF	TRBD2	-	TRBV9	TRBJ2-5
TGTGCCAGCAGCGTAGACGAGGCCAATGAGCAGTTCTTC	CASSVDEANEQFF	-	-	TRBV9	TRBJ2-1
TGTGCCAGCAGCCTAGCGGGGGACACCGGGGAGCTGTTTTTT	CASSLAGDTGELFF	TRBD2	-	TRBV28	TRBJ2-2
TGTGCCAGCAGTTACTCGGCAGGTGGGAACACTGAAGCTTTCTTT	CASSYSAGGNTEAFF	-	-	TRBV6-5	TRBJ1-1
TGCAGCGTTGAGGCAGTCACAGATACGCAGTATTTT	CSVEAVTDTQYF	-	once	TRBV29-1	TRBJ2-3
TGTGCCAGCAGCCCGCCTGCCACAGGGGGCGGCGAGCAGTACTTC	CASSPPATGGGEQYF	TRBD1	-	TRBV7-9	TRBJ2-7
TGTGCCAGCAGCTTAAACGGGGGTGGCTACACCTTC	CASSLNGGGYTF	-	-	TRBV7-3	TRBJ1-2
TGTGCCAGCAGCCCTCCGGCGGGCTACGAGCAGTACTTC	CASSPPAGYEQYF	-	-	TRBV7-9	TRBJ2-7
TGTGCCATCAGTGAGTCTAGGTACGAGCAGTACTTC	CAISESRYEQYF	-	-	TRBV10-3	TRBJ2-7
TGTGCCAGCAGCCCCATCTACGCGGCCTCCTACGAGCAGTACTTC	CASSPIYAASYEQYF	-	-	TRBV7-2	TRBJ2-7
TGTGCCAGCAGCTTAGCTCTCCACGAGCAGTACTTC	CASSLALHEQYF	-	-	TRBV7-6	TRBJ2-7
TGTGCCAGCAGTTTCGGGCAGACCTACGAGCAGTACTTC	CASSFGQTYEQYF	-	once	TRBV27	TRBJ2-7
TGTGCCTGGAGCGGTGGGACAGGGGTCACCGGGGAGCTGTTTTTT	CAWSGGTGVTGELFF	TRBD1	-	TRBV30	TRBJ2-2
TGCGCCAGCAGCCAAGTACGCGGGGTGGGGTCTAACACAGATACGCAGTATTTT	CASSQVRGVGSNTDTQYF	-	-	TRBV4-1	TRBJ2-3
TGTGCCAGTAGTATAGTATTCGGCGGGTGGCTCGATGAGCAGTTCTTC	CASSIVFGGWLDEQFF	-	once	TRBV19	TRBJ2-1
TGTGCCAGCAGTTACTCTGGGATATACTCCTACGAGCAGTACTTC	CASSYSGIYSYEQYF	-	-	TRBV6-5	TRBJ2-7
TGTGCCAGCAGCCCGGGGACAGGGGACCAGCCCCAGCATTTT	CASSPGTGDQPQHF	TRBD1	-	TRBV7-6	TRBJ1-5
TGTGCCAGCAGCTCCCGGACGGTTAGCTCTGGAAACACCATATATTTT	CASSSRTVSSGNTIYF	-	-	TRBV5-4	TRBJ1-3
TGCGCCAGCAGCCAAGAAAGTCCAGGAAACGGGCCTGAAGAGACCCAGTACTTC	CASSQESPGNGPEETQYF	-	-	TRBV4-1	TRBJ2-5
TGTGCCAGCAGCTTAGATCCGGGTAATGAGCAGTTCTTC	CASSLDPGNEQFF	-	-	TRBV7-9	TRBJ2-1
TGTGCCAGCAGTTCAACAGGGAGTAATGAAAAACTGTTTTTT	CASSSTGSNEKLFF	-	-	TRBV27	TRBJ1-4
TGTGCCAGCAGCTTAGCTGATGGGACAGGACTCTACGAGCAGTACTTC	CASSLADGTGLYEQYF	TRBD1	-	TRBV7-6	TRBJ2-7
TGTGCCAGTAGTAGCTTCGGCGGGGGTTACGAGCAGTACTTC	CASSSFGGGYEQYF	TRBD2	-	TRBV19	TRBJ2-7
TGTGCCAGCAGTTTTTTCCTCAGGAGAAACTACGAGCAGTACTTC	CASSFFLRRNYEQYF	-	-	TRBV28	TRBJ2-7
TGCAGCGCCGAAGGACAGCTTGAAGCTTTCTTT	CSAEGQLEAFF	-	few	TRBV29-1	TRBJ1-1
TGTGCCAGCAGCTTAGTTACCAGCCCAGGCGCAGGCCACGAGCAGTACTTC	CASSLVTSPGAGHEQYF	-	-	TRBV7-9	TRBJ2-7
TGTGCCAGCAGCTGGGAAGAGACCCAGTACTTC	CASSWEETQYF	-	-	TRBV5-6	TRBJ2-5
TGTGCCAGCGACAGCCCGAACACCGGGGAGCTGTTTTTT	CASDSPNTGELFF	-	few	TRBV2	TRBJ2-2
TGTGCCAGCAGCGTAGGGGGAGCGGGAGGCAATGAGCAGTTCTTC	CASSVGGAGGNEQFF	TRBD2	-	TRBV9	TRBJ2-1
TGTGCCAGCAGCGTAGGGGGGACTCCCCAGGAGACCCAGTACTTC	CASSVGGTPQETQYF	-	-	TRBV9	TRBJ2-5
TGTGCCAGCAGCGTTAGGGACAGAGACTACGAGCAGTACTTC	CASSVRDRDYEQYF	TRBD1	-	TRBV9	TRBJ2-7
TGTGCCTGGGGTCGGGAACCGGGACAGGGGGTCTACGAGCAGTACTTC	CAWGREPGQGVYEQYF	TRBD1	-	TRBV30	TRBJ2-7
TGTGCCAGCAGCTCAGGACAGGGGCTTCTCTACGAGCAGTACTTC	CASSSGQGLLYEQYF	TRBD1	-	TRBV7-9	TRBJ2-7
TGCGCCAGCAGTCCGGACAGGCCCTACGAGCAGTACTTC	CASSPDRPYEQYF	TRBD1	once	TRBV4-3	TRBJ2-7
TGTGCCACCGCGACGGGGGGAGCGGGAGCTAATGAAAAACTGTTTTTT	CATATGGAGANEKLFF	-	-	TRBV15	TRBJ1-4
TGCGCCAGCAGCCAACCCGCGGGACTAGATACGCAGTATTTT	CASSQPAGLDTQYF	-	-	TRBV4-1	TRBJ2-3
TGTGCCAGCAGCGAATGGACGGGGAACACTGAAGCTTTCTTT	CASSEWTGNTEAFF	-	-	TRBV9	TRBJ1-1
TGTGCCAGCCGGCACGTAGCGGGGGCATACAATGAGCAGTTCTTC	CASRHVAGAYNEQFF	TRBD2	-	TRBV28	TRBJ2-1
TGCGCCAGCAGCCAAGTAGGAGAGAATCAGCCCCAGCATTTT	CASSQVGENQPQHF	-	-	TRBV4-1	TRBJ1-5
TGTGCCAGCAGCTCGGGACTAGCGGGACCCACCGGGGAGCTGTTTTTT	CASSSGLAGPTGELFF	TRBD2	-	TRBV7-2	TRBJ2-2
TGTGCCAGCAGTTACGAGCGGGGCCAAAATCAGCCCCAGCATTTT	CASSYERGQNQPQHF	-	-	TRBV6-6	TRBJ1-5